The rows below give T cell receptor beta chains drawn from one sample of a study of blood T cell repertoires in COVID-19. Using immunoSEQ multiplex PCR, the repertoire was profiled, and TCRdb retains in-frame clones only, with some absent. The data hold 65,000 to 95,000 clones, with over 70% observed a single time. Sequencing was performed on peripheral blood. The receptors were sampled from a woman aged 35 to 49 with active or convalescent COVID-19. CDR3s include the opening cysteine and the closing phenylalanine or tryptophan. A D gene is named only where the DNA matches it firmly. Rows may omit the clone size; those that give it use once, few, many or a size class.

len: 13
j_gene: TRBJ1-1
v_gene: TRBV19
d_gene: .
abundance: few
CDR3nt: TGTGCCAGTAGTATATCACAGGCAAGGTCGGCTTTCTTT
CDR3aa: CASSISQARSAFF

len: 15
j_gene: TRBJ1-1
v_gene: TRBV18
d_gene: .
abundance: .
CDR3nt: TGTGCCAGCTCACGGGAACAGGGTCGGGACACTGAAGCTTTCTTT
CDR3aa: CASSREQGRDTEAFF

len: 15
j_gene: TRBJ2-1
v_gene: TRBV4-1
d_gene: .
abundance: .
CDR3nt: TGCGCCAGCAGCCCGGGGCGGGGAGAGTACAATGAGCAGTTCTTC
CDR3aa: CASSPGRGEYNEQFF

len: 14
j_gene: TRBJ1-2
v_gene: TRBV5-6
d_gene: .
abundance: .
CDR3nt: TGTGCCAGCAGCTTTGGTGTACAGGCCTCTGGCTACACCTTC
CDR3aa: CASSFGVQASGYTF

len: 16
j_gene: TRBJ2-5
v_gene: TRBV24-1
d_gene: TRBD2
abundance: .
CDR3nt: TGTGCCACCAGTGATTTGGGACTAGCGGGAGAAGAGACCCAGTACTTC
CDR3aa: CATSDLGLAGEETQYF

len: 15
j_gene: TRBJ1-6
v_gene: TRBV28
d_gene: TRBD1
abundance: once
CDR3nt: TGTGCCAGCAGGGTGGGGGACAGGGATAATTCACCCCTCCACTTT
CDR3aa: CASRVGDRDNSPLHF

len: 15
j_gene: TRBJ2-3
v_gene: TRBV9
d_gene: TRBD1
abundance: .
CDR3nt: TGTGCCAGCAGCGTTGGGGACAGGCGCACAGATACGCAGTATTTT
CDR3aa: CASSVGDRRTDTQYF

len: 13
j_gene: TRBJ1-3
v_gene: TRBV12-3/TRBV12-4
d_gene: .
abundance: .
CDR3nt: TGTGCCAGCAGTCAGGGCTCTGGAAACACCATATATTTT
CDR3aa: CASSQGSGNTIYF

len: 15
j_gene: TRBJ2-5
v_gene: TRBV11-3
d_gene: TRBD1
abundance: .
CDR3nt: TGTGCCAGCAGCTTAGGGGGACAGGGGGGAGAGACCCAGTACTTC
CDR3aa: CASSLGGQGGETQYF

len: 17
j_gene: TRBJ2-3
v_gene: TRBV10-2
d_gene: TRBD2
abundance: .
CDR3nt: TGCGCCAGCAGTGGGTCGACCTGGGGAGCGGGGACAGATACGCAGTATTTT
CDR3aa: CASSGSTWGAGTDTQYF

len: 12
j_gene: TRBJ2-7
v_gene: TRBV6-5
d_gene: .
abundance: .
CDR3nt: TGTGCCAGCAGTAAACAGGGCTACGAGCAGTACTTC
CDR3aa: CASSKQGYEQYF

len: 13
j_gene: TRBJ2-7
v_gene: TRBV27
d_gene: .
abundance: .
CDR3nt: TGTGCCAGCAGTCCCTATATTCCCTACGAGCAGTACTTC
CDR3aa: CASSPYIPYEQYF

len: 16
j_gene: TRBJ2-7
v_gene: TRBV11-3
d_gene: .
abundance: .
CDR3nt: TGTGCCAGCAGCTTAGATTGGTTAGGGAGCTCCTACGAGCAGTACTTC
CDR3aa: CASSLDWLGSSYEQYF

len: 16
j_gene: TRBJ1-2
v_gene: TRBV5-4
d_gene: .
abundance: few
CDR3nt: TGTGCCAGCAGCTTGGCCGAGAGGATAGGAAACTATGGCTACACCTTC
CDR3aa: CASSLAERIGNYGYTF

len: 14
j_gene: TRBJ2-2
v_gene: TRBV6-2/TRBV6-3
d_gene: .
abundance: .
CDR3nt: TGTGCCAGCAGTTACCAGGTGAACACCGGGGAGCTGTTTTTT
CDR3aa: CASSYQVNTGELFF

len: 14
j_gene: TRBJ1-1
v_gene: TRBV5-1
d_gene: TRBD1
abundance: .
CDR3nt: TGCGCCAGCCTACAGGGGGCGGGGAACACTGAAGCTTTCTTT
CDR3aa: CASLQGAGNTEAFF

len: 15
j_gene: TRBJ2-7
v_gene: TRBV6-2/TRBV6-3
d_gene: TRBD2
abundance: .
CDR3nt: TGTGCCAGCAGTCAAACTAGCGGGAGTATTGGCGAGCAGTACTTC
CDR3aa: CASSQTSGSIGEQYF

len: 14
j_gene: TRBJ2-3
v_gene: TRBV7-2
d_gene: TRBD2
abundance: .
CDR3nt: TGTGCCAGCAGCCCCGGGGGGGAGGTAGATACGCAGTATTTT
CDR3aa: CASSPGGEVDTQYF

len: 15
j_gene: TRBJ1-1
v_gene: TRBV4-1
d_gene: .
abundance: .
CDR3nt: TGCGCCAGCAGCCAAGGGCCACAGGGCTACACTGAAGCTTTCTTT
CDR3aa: CASSQGPQGYTEAFF

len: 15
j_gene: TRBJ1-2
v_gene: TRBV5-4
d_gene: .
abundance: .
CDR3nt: TGTGCCAGCAGTCCATTCCCGGGGTCCGGGAATGGCTACACCTTC
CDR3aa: CASSPFPGSGNGYTF

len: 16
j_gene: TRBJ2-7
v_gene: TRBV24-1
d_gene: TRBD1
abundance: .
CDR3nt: TGTGCCACCAGTGATTCGAATGACAGGGGCCCCTACGAGCAGTACTTC
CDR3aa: CATSDSNDRGPYEQYF

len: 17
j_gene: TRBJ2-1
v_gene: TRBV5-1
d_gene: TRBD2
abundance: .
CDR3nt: TGCGCCAGCAGCACCGGGACTAGCGGGAGTGGTGACAATGAGCAGTTCTTC
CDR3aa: CASSTGTSGSGDNEQFF

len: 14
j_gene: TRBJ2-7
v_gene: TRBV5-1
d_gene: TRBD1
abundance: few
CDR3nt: TGCGCCAGCAGTCCAGGACAGGGGGTAAACGAGCAGTACTTC
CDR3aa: CASSPGQGVNEQYF

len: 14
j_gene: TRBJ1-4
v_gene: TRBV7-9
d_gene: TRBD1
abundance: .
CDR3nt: TGTGCCAGCAGCCTCGGGACAGGGAATGAAAAACTGTTTTTT
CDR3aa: CASSLGTGNEKLFF

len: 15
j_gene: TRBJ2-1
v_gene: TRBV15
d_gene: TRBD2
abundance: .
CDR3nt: TGTGCCACCAGCAGAGATACATCAGCGGGGATCAAAAAGTTCTTC
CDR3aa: CATSRDTSAGIKKFF

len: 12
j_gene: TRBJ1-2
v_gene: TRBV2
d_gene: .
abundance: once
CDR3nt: TGTGCCAGCAGTGAGGGCTACTATGGCTACACCTTC
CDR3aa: CASSEGYYGYTF

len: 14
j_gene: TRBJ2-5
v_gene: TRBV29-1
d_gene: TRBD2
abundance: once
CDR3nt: TGCAGCGTTGTTTTAAGCGGGGGAACAGAGACCCAGTACTTC
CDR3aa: CSVVLSGGTETQYF

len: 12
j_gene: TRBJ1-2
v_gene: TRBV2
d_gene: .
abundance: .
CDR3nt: TGTGCCAGCAGTGTGGCGGGGTATGGCTACACCTTC
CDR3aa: CASSVAGYGYTF

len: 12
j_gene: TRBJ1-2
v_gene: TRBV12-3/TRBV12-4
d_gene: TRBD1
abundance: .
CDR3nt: TGTGCCAGCCCAGGGGGTGACTATGGCTACACCTTC
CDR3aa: CASPGGDYGYTF

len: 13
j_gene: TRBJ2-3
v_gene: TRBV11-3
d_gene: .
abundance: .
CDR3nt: TGTGCCAGCAGCCCCCCCGTCACAGATACGCAGTATTTT
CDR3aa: CASSPPVTDTQYF

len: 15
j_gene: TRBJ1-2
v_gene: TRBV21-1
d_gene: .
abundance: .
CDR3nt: TGTGCCAGCAGCGGCGGGGACAGGTCTAACTATGGCTACACCTTC
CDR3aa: CASSGGDRSNYGYTF

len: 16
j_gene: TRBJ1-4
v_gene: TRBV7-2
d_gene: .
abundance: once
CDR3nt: TGTGCCAGCAGCTTAGCGTCCCCCGGGAATAATGAAAAACTGTTTTTT
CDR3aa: CASSLASPGNNEKLFF

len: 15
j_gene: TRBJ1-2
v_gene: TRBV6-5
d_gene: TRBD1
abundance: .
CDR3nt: TGTGCCAGCAGTTACTTACAGGGGGCAGGCTATGGCTACACCTTC
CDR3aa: CASSYLQGAGYGYTF

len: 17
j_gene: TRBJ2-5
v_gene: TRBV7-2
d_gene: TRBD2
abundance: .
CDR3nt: TGTGCCAGCAGCTTAGAGAGGACTAGCCTCATCCTAGAGACCCAGTACTTC
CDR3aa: CASSLERTSLILETQYF

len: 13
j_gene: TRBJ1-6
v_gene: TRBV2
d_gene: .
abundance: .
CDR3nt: TGTGCCAGCACGCCGAGTGGGCCTTCACCCCTCCACTTT
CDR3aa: CASTPSGPSPLHF

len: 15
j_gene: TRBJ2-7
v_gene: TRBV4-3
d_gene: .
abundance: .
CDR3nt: TGCGCCAGCAGCCAAGAAGGAGACAGAACCTACGAGCAGTACTTC
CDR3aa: CASSQEGDRTYEQYF

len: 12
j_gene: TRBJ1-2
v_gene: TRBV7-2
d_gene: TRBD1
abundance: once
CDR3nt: TGTGCCAGCAACAGGGGCATCAAGGGCTACACCTTC
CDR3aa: CASNRGIKGYTF

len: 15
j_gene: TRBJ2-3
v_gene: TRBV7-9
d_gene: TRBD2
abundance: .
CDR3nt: TGTGCCAGCAGCGCGGGACTAGCGGGCACAGATACGCAGTATTTT
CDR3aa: CASSAGLAGTDTQYF

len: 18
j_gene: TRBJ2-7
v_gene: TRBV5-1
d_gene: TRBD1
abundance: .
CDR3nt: TGCGCCAGCAGCCCGAGAGGCGGACAGGCTCTATCTGGGTACGAGCAGTACTTC
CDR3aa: CASSPRGGQALSGYEQYF

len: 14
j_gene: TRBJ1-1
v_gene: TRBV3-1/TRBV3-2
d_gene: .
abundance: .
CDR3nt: TGTGCCAGCAGCCAAGAAGAGGGTAACACTGAAGCTTTCTTT
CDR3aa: CASSQEEGNTEAFF

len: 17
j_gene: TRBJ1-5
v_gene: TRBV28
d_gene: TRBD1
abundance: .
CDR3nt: TGTGCCAGCAGTTTCTTTCCGACAGGGATTAGGAATCAGCCCCAGCATTTT
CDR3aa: CASSFFPTGIRNQPQHF

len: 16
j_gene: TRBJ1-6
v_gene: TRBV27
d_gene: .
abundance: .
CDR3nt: TGTGCCAGCAGTTTTGGGGGGGGGAACTATAATTCACCCCTCCACTTT
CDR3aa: CASSFGGGNYNSPLHF